The following is a T cell receptor beta chain sequence with its context. This sample is drawn from a study of cytomegalovirus exposure and HLA in healthy donors. Primers for the PCR totalled 60 Vbeta and 13 Jbeta. Repertoires were generated with immunoSEQ multiplex PCR, while TCRdb's copy carries only in-frame clones and drops some. This table holds under 150,000 clones, around 80% found once. The TCR comes from a man between 25 and 39 years old in good health and CMV-seronegative. The sequenced material came from PBMCs.

The CDR3 loop reads CASSQGGTPLGTQYF. The CDR3 DNA is TGCGCCAGCAGCCAAGGGGGGACACCCCTGGGGACCCAGTACTTC. The J gene is TRBJ2-5, the V gene TRBV4-1; D is perhaps TRBD1 (6 bases). The CDR3 is made up of 15 amino acids. Germline values: CDR1 MGHRA, CDR2 YSYEKL. Trimming cost V 1 base and J 7 bases, with 16 bases left between them.